One and the same sample provided the 23 T cell receptor beta chains below, sequenced in a study of human T cells and chemical hapten exposure. Unseparated into fractions, whole blood served as the source from which total RNA was extracted. Each CDR3 protein gets one entry after TCRdb re-called the 5' RACE reads with MiXCR. The sample has about 140,000 distinct CDR3 sequences; roughly 4% are singletons. The receptor source for this set is a female donor in good health.

There are a few counts of this clonotype. V and J are TRBV29-1 and TRBJ1-1; D remains ambiguous. Trimming stripped 8 bases from V and 1 base from J, with 14 bases between. CDR1 and CDR2 from the germline V gene are SQVTM and ANQGSEA. CDR3 size: 13 residues. The chain's CDR3 is CSSTGVGNTEAFF. Written as DNA, the CDR3 is TGCAGCTCAACCGGGGTAGGGAACACTGAAGCTTTCTTT.

This clonotype was recorded many times. This chain connects TRBV12-3 or TRBV12-4 to TRBJ2-7, with 8 bases identical to TRBD1. This CDR3 comprises 15 residues. V shed 6 bases, J shed 5 bases, and the junction held 12 bases outside the gene matches. Written as DNA, the CDR3 is TGTGCCAGCAGCCGCGCCTGGACAGGGAATCACGAGCAGTACTTC. Amino acid sequence: CASSRAWTGNHEQYF.

Comments on this clonotype: This clone may be a read error of a much larger clone one base away. The rearrangement joins TRBV18 to TRBJ1-4; no reliable D call. The CDR3 has 13 amino acids. Germline V gene data show CDR1 as KGHSH and CDR2 as LQKENI. The CDR3: CVSSPLGNEKLFF. In nucleotides, the CDR3 is TGTGTCAGCTCACCCCTCGGAAATGAAAAACTGTTTTTT. Drawing the rest from reference TRBV18 and TRBJ1-4, the complete variable domain is NAGVMQNPRHLVRRRGQEARLRCSPMKGHSHVYWYRQLPEEGLKFMVYLQKENIIDESGMPKERFSAEFPKEGPSILRIQQVVRGDSAAYFCVSSPLGNEKLFFGSGTQLSVL.

This clonotype was observed many times. V usage is TRBV5-6 and J usage is TRBJ2-3; D not resolved. V dropped 5 bases and J dropped 0 bases, with 7 bases sitting between them. The CDR3 is 13 amino acids. Germline V gene lookup returns CDR1 SGHDT and CDR2 YYEEEE. CDR3 protein: CASRIISTDTQYF. The CDR3, as DNA: TGTGCCAGCAGAATAATAAGCACAGATACGCAGTATTTT.

This clonotype was found many times. A single base separates this from a much larger clone, so it may be a read error. The V call is TRBV7-2, the J call TRBJ2-1, with TRBD2 identical over 9 bases. Trimming took 0 bases from V and 11 from J; bases not matched to a gene: 11. Germline V gene lookup returns CDR1 SGHTA and CDR2 FQGNSA. The length of the CDR3 is 16 residues. CDR3 in amino acids: CASSLASRAGGKKQFF. CDR3 sequence (DNA): TGTGCCAGCAGCTTAGCAAGCCGAGCGGGGGGTAAAAAGCAGTTCTTC.

This clonotype was counted ten times or more. The chain employs TRBV27 and TRBJ1-4, with 8 nucleotides matching TRBD1. J was trimmed by 3 bases and V by 6 bases; bases with no gene match: 3. This CDR3 is 14 amino acids long. The V gene's germline CDR1 is MNHEY and CDR2 SMNVEV (reference sequence). The CDR3 reads CASRPGGSNEKLFF. The CDR3 region has the DNA TGTGCCAGCAGGCCAGGGGGCTCTAATGAAAAACTGTTTTTT.

This clonotype has at least ten counts. The chain recombines TRBV7-3 with TRBJ2-5; 11 nucleotides agree with TRBD2. The CDR3 totals 15 residues. Trimming cost V 5 bases and J 1 base; bases outside gene matches: 3. Germline V gene data show CDR1 as SGHTA and CDR2 as FQGTGA. The CDR3 here is CASSRGLAAQETQYF. The CDR3 bases are TGTGCCAGCAGCCGGGGACTAGCGGCCCAAGAGACCCAGTACTTC. The whole variable domain, remainder taken from reference TRBV7-3 and TRBJ2-5, is GAGVSQTPSNKVTEKGKYVELRCDPISGHTALYWYRQSLGQGPEFLIYFQGTGAADDSGLPNDRFFAVRPEGSVSTLKIQRTERGDSAVYLCASSRGLAAQETQYFGPGTRLLVL.

Many counts were recorded for this clonotype. This chain links TRBV7-2 with TRBJ2-7, with D tentatively TRBD1 (6 bases). The V gene's germline CDR1 is SGHTA and CDR2 FQGNSA. Between the trimmed V and J ends, which lost 2 bases and 5 bases, there was a span of 16 bases. This CDR3 comprises 15 residues. CDR3 amino acids: CASSLTLRGGNEQYF. The CDR3 nucleotides are TGTGCCAGCAGCTTAACCCTCAGGGGTGGAAACGAGCAGTACTTC. The full variable domain, rest sourced from reference TRBV7-2 and TRBJ2-7, is GAGVSQSPSNKVTEKGKDVELRCDPISGHTALYWYRQSLGQGLEFLIYFQGNSAPDKSGLPSDRFSAERTGGSVSTLTIQRTQQEDSAVYLCASSLTLRGGNEQYFGPGTRLTVT.

This chain uses TRBV4-2 with TRBJ2-3; possibly TRBD1 or TRBD2 for D (5 bases each). Germline assignment: CDR1 LGHNA and CDR2 YNFKEQ. The CDR3 is 14 residues long. Trimming took 4 bases from V and 2 from J, leaving 10 bases between them. This chain's CDR3 is CASSPIGATDTQYF. CDR3 sequence (DNA): TGTGCCAGCAGCCCTATCGGGGCCACAGATACGCAGTATTTT.

This clonotype was seen ten or more times. V and J are TRBV10-3 and TRBJ2-3, with a tentative D call TRBD2 (5 bases). CDR3 length: 18 amino acids. Trimming left V 3 bases short and J 1 base short, with 20 bases between. Germline V gene lookup returns CDR1 ENHRY and CDR2 SYGVKD. This chain's CDR3 is CAISEHGRLKRRTDTQYF. CDR3 DNA: TGTGCCATCAGTGAACATGGCCGACTAAAGAGGCGCACAGATACGCAGTATTTT.

The sample holds many counts of this clonotype. The chain combines TRBV11-2 with TRBJ2-5, with a weak D call TRBD2 (6 bases). The V gene lost 8 bases and the J gene lost 4 bases, with 11 bases spanning the gap. The germline gives CDR1 SGHAT, CDR2 FQNNGV. The CDR3 runs 12 residues. The CDR3 nucleotides read TGTGCCAGCGGCGGGAATTCAGAGACCCAGTACTTC. Translating it yields CASGGNSETQYF.

The chain employs TRBV5-4 and TRBJ2-3; 10 bases line up with TRBD2. J was trimmed by 7 bases and V by 5 bases; bases with no gene match: 7. Germline CDR1 and CDR2: SGHNT and YYREEE (reference sequence). The CDR3 has 14 residues. DNA of the CDR3: TGTGCCAGCAGAGGTAGCGGGGGGCCTTATACGCAGTATTTT. Its translation: CASRGSGGPYTQYF. Full variable domain (rest looked up from reference TRBV5-4 and TRBJ2-3): ETGVTQSPTHLIKTRGQQVTLRCSSQSGHNTVSWYQQALGQGPQFIFQYYREEENGRGNFPPRFSGLQFPNYSSELNVNALELDDSALYLCASRGSGGPYTQYFGPGTRLTVL.

This clonotype was seen repeatedly, ten times or more. The rearrangement uses TRBV7-3 and TRBJ2-2; no clear D. Germline V gene lookup returns CDR1 SGHTA and CDR2 FQGTGA. The CDR3 covers 13 residues. V gave up 4 bases and J gave up 0 bases, with 3 bases separating them. CDR3: CASSSTNTGELFF. Written as DNA, the CDR3 is TGTGCCAGCAGCTCCACGAACACCGGGGAGCTGTTTTTT.

This clonotype was picked up a small number of times. The rearrangement links TRBV29-1 to TRBJ1-5, with a possible D match to TRBD1 (6 bases). V was shortened by 7 bases and J by 2 bases, with 9 bases between the two germline ends. The CDR3 sequence is 12 residues long. Germline assignment: CDR1 SQVTM and CDR2 ANQGSEA. The CDR3 sequence is CSAQGCNQPQHF. CDR3 coding DNA: TGCAGCGCACAGGGATGCAATCAGCCCCAGCATTTT. The whole variable domain, remainder taken from reference TRBV29-1 and TRBJ1-5, is SAVISQKPSRDICQRGTSLTIQCQVDSQVTMMFWYRQQPGQSLTLIATANQGSEATYESGFVIDKFPISRPNLTFSTLTVSNMSPEDSSIYLCSAQGCNQPQHFGDGTRLSIL.

This clonotype was picked up many times. V and J are TRBV4-1 and TRBJ1-2, with TRBD1 as a possible D gene (6 bases). There are 16 residues in the CDR3. The germline V and J ends were trimmed by 3 bases and 0 bases, with 14 bases remaining between them. Per the germline V gene, CDR1 is MGHRA and CDR2 is YSYEKL. CDR3 amino acids: CASSQVQGTANYGYTF. The CDR3 DNA sequence: TGCGCCAGCAGCCAGGTCCAGGGGACCGCTAACTATGGCTACACCTTC.

This clonotype was seen many times. The CDR3 here is CASSLSTYEQYF. The CDR3, as DNA: TGTGCCAGCAGCTTATCCACCTACGAGCAGTACTTC. The chain employs TRBV7-2 and TRBJ2-7, with unresolved D. The CDR3 consists of 12 residues. Germline values: CDR1 SGHTA, CDR2 FQGNSA. V was pared by 2 bases and J by 2 bases, with 4 bases between.

The rearrangement uses TRBV2 and TRBJ2-1; 8 nucleotides align to TRBD2. The junction had 12 bases not matched to a gene; V was cut back by 10 bases and J by 7 bases. The CDR3 is 14 amino acids. CDR1 is SNHLY and CDR2 is FYNNEI in the germline V gene. CDR3: CATGGGRSRNEQFF. CDR3 coding DNA: TGTGCCACGGGCGGGGGGCGTTCGAGGAATGAGCAGTTCTTC.

This clonotype was seen many times. V is TRBV28 and J is TRBJ1-2, with 9 bases matching TRBD1. This CDR3 contains 17 residues. Germline trimming cut 5 bases from V and 0 bases from J; bases unmatched to any gene: 10. Germline V lookup: CDR1 MDHEN, CDR2 SYDVKM. CDR3 in DNA: TGTGCCAGCAGTCAGCCTGGACAGGGGCCATCTAACTATGGCTACACCTTC. Its protein product is CASSQPGQGPSNYGYTF.

This clonotype showed up many times. The V and J genes are TRBV29-1 and TRBJ2-5; 10 nucleotides align to TRBD2. CDR1 is SQVTM and CDR2 is ANQGSEA in the germline V gene. The CDR3 runs to 12 residues. V lost 6 bases, J lost 5 bases, and 3 bases stayed unmatched. CDR3: CSVETSGETQYF. The CDR3 nucleotides read TGCAGCGTCGAGACTAGCGGGGAGACCCAGTACTTC.

There are many counts of this clonotype. V is TRBV7-9 and J is TRBJ2-7; TRBD1 agrees at 8 bases. The CDR3 covers 11 residues. In germline, CDR1 is SEHNR, CDR2 FQNEAQ (reference sequence). Losses at the gene ends were 5 bases for V and 13 bases for J; bases not matched to a gene: 7. Written as DNA, the CDR3 is TGTGCCAGCAGCGAAGGGACAGGTGATTACTTC. It yields the protein CASSEGTGDYF.

As for this clonotype: This may be a read error, as it is one base from a much larger clone. The chain is built from TRBV7-2 and TRBJ1-6; tentatively, D is TRBD1 (5 bases). The length of the CDR3 is 15 residues. Germline V lookup: CDR1 SGHTA, CDR2 FQGNSA. Trimming took off 9 bases at V and 9 bases at J, with 21 bases between the two ends. In DNA form, the CDR3 reads TGTGCCAGGAGCCCCATAGGGGACCGCGGTTCACCCCTCCACTTT. It yields the protein CARSPIGDRGSPLHF.

In this sample, this clonotype turned up many times. CDR3 protein: CSARVTGGRQFF. DNA of the CDR3: TGCAGTGCTAGAGTTACGGGGGGGCGGCAGTTCTTC. The chain couples TRBV20-1 to TRBJ2-1; 8 nucleotides align to TRBD2. With V trimmed by 1 base and J by 12 bases, 5 bases remained unmatched. The CDR3 is made up of 12 amino acids. From germline, CDR1 is DFQATT and CDR2 SNEGSKA (reference sequence).

About this clonotype itself: This clone may be a read error of a much larger clone one base away. The rearrangement links TRBV2 to TRBJ1-6, with D unresolved. CDR3 length equals 13 residues. Germline V CDR1 and CDR2: SNHLY, FYNNEI. V lost 6 bases and J lost 11, with 14 bases in between. The CDR3 nucleotides read TGTGCCAGCAGGGTTTACCAGGATGCACCCCTCCACTTT. It is translated as CASRVYQDAPLHF.